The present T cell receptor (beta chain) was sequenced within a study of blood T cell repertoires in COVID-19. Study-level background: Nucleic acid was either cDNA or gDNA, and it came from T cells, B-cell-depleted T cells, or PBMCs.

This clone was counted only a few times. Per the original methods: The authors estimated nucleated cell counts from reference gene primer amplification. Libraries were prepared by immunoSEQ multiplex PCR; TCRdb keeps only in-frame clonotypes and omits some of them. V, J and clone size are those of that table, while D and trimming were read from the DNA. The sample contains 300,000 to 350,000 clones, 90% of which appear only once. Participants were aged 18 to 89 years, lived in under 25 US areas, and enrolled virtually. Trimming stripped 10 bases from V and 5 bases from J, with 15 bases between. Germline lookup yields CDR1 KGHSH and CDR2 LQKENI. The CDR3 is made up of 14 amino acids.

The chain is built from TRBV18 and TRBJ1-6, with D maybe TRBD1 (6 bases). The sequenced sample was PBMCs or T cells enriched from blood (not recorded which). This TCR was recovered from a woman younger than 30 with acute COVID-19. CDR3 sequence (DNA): TGTGCCACCGCGTTGGGGGCTGATAATTCACCCCTCCACTTT. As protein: CATALGADNSPLHF.